This entry describes one T cell receptor (beta chain). What antigen it recognizes has not been identified. Base quality data are lacking; no much larger clone is found one base away. The CDR1 and CDR2 encoded by the germline V gene are SNHLY and FYNNEI. The V end gives up 5 bases and the J end 2 bases, leaving 12 bases in the junction not matched to a gene. The CDR3 runs 16 amino acids, cysteine and phenylalanine included. The CDR3 DNA has 48 bases and is translated from base 1. The sample originates from a study of shared clonotypes between healthy human individuals (dated by TCRdb to the early 2020s). For the wider study: The cohort comprised a couple of women and a few men aged 18 to 49 years. For each donor, CD4 naive and CD4 memory were each run on three plates, CD8 naive on two plates, and CD8 memory on one plate. The study deeply sequenced blood TCR repertoires of five healthy adults to estimate repertoire size and the extent of clonotype sharing between individuals. To increase sequencing depth and limit assay-specific biases, TCR repertoire library preparation and sequencing were carried out by different laboratories using diverse techniques. Leukapheresis yielded between about 0.85 and 10 billion PBMCs per donor. Paper-wide results and their limitations: Larger estimated clonotype richness was generally found for naive subsets than for memory subsets. Sampling was restricted to blood, and TCR repertoires in tissue are likely to differ from TCR repertoires in blood. Rarefaction of sorted-subset datasets indicated incomplete sequencing despite the large sequencing depth. Based on pairwise subsampling, the degree of clonotype sharing among donors was expected to be affected by sequencing depth. Compared with non-shared clonotypes, clonotypes shared by all four sorted-subset donors had higher generation probabilities. Sharing across four donors was observed for around 4.8% of naive CD4, 3% to 3.5% of naive CD8, over 2% of memory CD4, and around 0.42% of memory CD8 clonotypes. The genetic and exposure-history diversity represented was limited by the small number of donors.

The donors were healthy, HIV-negative adults who had no recently reported acute infections or vaccinations. Every donor was a Caucasian adult living in Nashville, Tennessee, USA. CD4+ T cells were enriched by magnetic negative selection, after which naive cells were positively selected on CD45RA and the negative fraction was taken as the memory subset. Blood was obtained by leukapheresis, after which PBMCs were separated by Ficoll-Histopaque density gradient centrifugation and cryopreserved in liquid nitrogen vapor phase. Purity and quantity of every magnetically sorted T cell population were checked by analytical flow cytometry. Genomic DNA was isolated from every sorted fraction and measured by UV absorbance on a Nanodrop 2000c. Using the deep immunoSEQ assay, multiplex PCR amplified TCR CDR3 regions from genomic DNA. Extracted genomic DNA from each cell subset was spread evenly across all wells of several immunoSEQ 96-well plates, with each plate serving as a replicate. Each replicate PCR for sorted subsets received roughly 200 ng genomic DNA, equal to about 29,000 T cell genomes. Purified libraries were measured with a Qubit 3.0 fluorometer, size-checked on a Bioanalyzer 2100, and measured again with the KAPA Library Quantification kit. A separate single-read 150-cycle Illumina NextSeq 550 flow cell was used to sequence each immunoSEQ 96-well plate. In the authors' own workflow: Because only junctional sequences without quality scores were contained in the immunoSEQ output, filtering matching that applied to full-length reads could not be performed. Sequences were annotated with PyIR, a Python wrapper for IgBLAST v1.9, using IMGT germline references to assign V/J genes and CDR3. Any read was removed if the V/J assignment was weak (E-value above 1e-6), the CDR3 was missing, or the read contained stop codons, out-of-frame junctions, or ambiguous translated residues. V3J clonotypes were defined by identical inferred V gene, J gene, and CDR3 amino acid sequence. To compute the percentage overlap between repertoires, the number of shared unique clonotypes was divided by the size of the smaller repertoire. Three approaches were used to assess repertoire richness: RTK rarefaction, the Chao1 estimator, and Recon v2.1 estimates of unobserved clonotypes. Generation probabilities were computed with OLGA for all TCRbeta clonotypes obtained by the gDNA method from a handful of donors. Drawn from immuneACCESS, this table holds only the in-frame rearrangements with V and J called that TCRdb kept. Clones are partly lost; checked studies trace under half to an unresolved V gene and leave the rest unexplained. V, J and clone size derive from that table, while D and trimming were established from the DNA sequence. A total of approximately 1.4 million clones appear in this sample, roughly 98% of them only once. Of the sample, roughly 0.45% falls within the top ten clones.

This clonotype was sampled from a man aged 25 to 40 in good health. Sequencing was carried out using naive CD4+ T cells sorted from blood. According to the study, the label for this sample's cell subset or site signals: CD45RA+ positively selected. The chain is encoded by TRBV2 joined to TRBJ2-7; TRBD1 agrees with 7 junctional bases. The DNA reads as follows: TGTGCCAGCAGTCATGAGACAGGGATTCCACCCTACGAGCAGTACTTC. Its protein is CASSHETGIPPYEQYF.